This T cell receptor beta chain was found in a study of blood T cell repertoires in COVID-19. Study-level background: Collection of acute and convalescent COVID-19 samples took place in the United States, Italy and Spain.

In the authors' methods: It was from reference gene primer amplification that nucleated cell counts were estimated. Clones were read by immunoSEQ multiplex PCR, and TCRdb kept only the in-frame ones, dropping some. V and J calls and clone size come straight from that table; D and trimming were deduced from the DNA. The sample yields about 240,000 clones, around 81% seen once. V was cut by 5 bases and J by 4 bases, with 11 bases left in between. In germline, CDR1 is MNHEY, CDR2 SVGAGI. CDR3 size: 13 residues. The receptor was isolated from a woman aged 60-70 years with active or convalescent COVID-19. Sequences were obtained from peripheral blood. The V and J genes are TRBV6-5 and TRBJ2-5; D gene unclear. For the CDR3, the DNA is TGTGCCAGCAGTCATAGACTGCGAGAGACCCAGTACTTC. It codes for CASSHRLRETQYF.